The source of this T cell receptor (beta chain) is a study of T cells after yellow fever vaccination. Findings of the study overall: The study re-detected most primary-vaccination clones after the booster (around 96% CD4, approximately 87% CD8). Researchers cautioned that FACS-sorted repertoires could harbor abundant clonotypes contaminating from the bulk population.

This clonotype was found many times. As yet, its antigen is unknown. A process of 5'RACE template switching, which added a universal primer site and UMIs, was used to make TCR cDNA. TCRdb ran MiXCR on the 5' RACE reads and lists one entry per CDR3 protein. The sample yields some 560,000 distinct CDR3 sequences, around 21% seen once. Germline values: CDR1 SEHNR, CDR2 FQNEAQ (reference sequence). This CDR3 is built from 14 residues. Trimming removed 6 bases at V and 0 bases at J, with 6 bases between. The sequence derives from a man aged 30-40 years who received the YFV17D yellow fever vaccine. The gene calls are TRBV7-9 and TRBJ2-6; D remains ambiguous. Sequences were derived from PBMCs, sampled 15 days after the yellow fever booster vaccination. CDR3 sequence: CASSFSSGANVLTF. The CDR3 DNA sequence: TGTGCCAGCAGTTTCAGCTCTGGGGCCAACGTCCTGACTTTC. Together with reference TRBV7-9 and TRBJ2-6, the CDR3 gives the full variable domain: DTGVSQNPRHKITKRGQNVTFRCDPISEHNRLYWYRQTLGQGPEFLTYFQNEAQLEKSRLLSDRFSAERPKGSFSTLEIQRTEQGDSAMYLCASSFSSGANVLTFGAGSRLTVL.